One sample yielded the 31 T cell receptor beta chains listed below, sequenced in a study of blood T cell repertoires in COVID-19 (dated by TCRdb to 2018 to 2020). The library came from the immunoSEQ multiplex PCR assay. Drawn from immuneACCESS, this table holds only the in-frame rearrangements with V and J called that TCRdb kept. Clones are partly lost; checked studies trace under half to an unresolved V gene and leave the rest unexplained. In all, the sample holds about 130,000 clones, and 70% to 90% of those were seen once. About 2.3% of the sample belongs to the ten largest clones. Sequencing was performed on PBMCs or T cells enriched from blood (not recorded which). The source of these receptors is a woman aged 50 to 60 who had recovered from COVID-19.

The genes are TRBV19 and TRBJ2-1; 8 bases are shared with TRBD2. CDR1 is LNHDA and CDR2 is SQIVND in the germline V gene (reference sequence). Germline trimming cut 5 bases from V and 7 bases from J; bases unmatched to any gene: 10. The CDR3 loop spans 15 amino acids. The CDR3 DNA is TGTGCCAGTAGTCCCAGGACTAGCCTCTCAAATGAGCAGTTCTTC. Amino acid sequence: CASSPRTSLSNEQFF.

This sequence joins TRBV5-1 and TRBJ1-1; 8 bases match TRBD1. The length of the CDR3 is 15 residues. CDR1 and CDR2 (germline): SGHRS, YFSETQ. V shed 1 base, J shed 6 bases, and the junction held 8 bases outside the gene matches. The CDR3 spells CASSLSPTGDPEAFF. The CDR3 bases are TGCGCCAGCAGCTTGTCACCGACAGGGGACCCTGAAGCTTTCTTT. Full variable domain (outside the CDR3, taken from reference TRBV5-1 and TRBJ1-1): KAGVTQTPRYLIKTRGQQVTLSCSPISGHRSVSWYQQTPGQGLQFLFEYFSETQRNKGNFPGRFSGRQFSNSRSEMNVSTLELGDSALYLCASSLSPTGDPEAFFGQGTRLTVV.

This chain joins TRBV7-8 and TRBJ2-1, with 9 bases aligning to TRBD2. V dropped 5 bases and J dropped 5; count of bases not matched to a gene: 13. Per the germline V gene, CDR1 is SGHVS and CDR2 is FQNEAQ. The CDR3 runs 17 residues. The CDR3 bases are TGTGCCAGCAGCCCAATTAGCGGGGGCCCTCTAAACAATGAGCAGTTCTTC. As protein: CASSPISGGPLNNEQFF.

V usage is TRBV12-3 or TRBV12-4 and J usage is TRBJ2-5, with 7 positions matching TRBD1. CDR3 size: 13 residues. Germline trimming cut 3 bases from V and 3 bases from J; bases unmatched to any gene: 1. This CDR3 reads CASSFTGEETQYF. DNA of the CDR3: TGTGCCAGCAGTTTCACAGGGGAAGAGACCCAGTACTTC.

The rearrangement uses TRBV7-9 and TRBJ2-7; D is perhaps TRBD2 (7 bases). Trimming took off 4 bases at V and 4 bases at J, with 17 bases between the two ends. This CDR3 is built from 15 residues. CDR1 SEHNR and CDR2 FQNEAQ come from the germline V gene (reference sequence). The CDR3: CASSSMRGQMYEQYF. The CDR3 nucleotides read TGTGCCAGCAGCTCTATGCGGGGGCAAATGTACGAGCAGTACTTC.

This rearrangement joins TRBV7-2 to TRBJ2-1, with a weak D call TRBD2 (5 bases). CDR1 and CDR2 (germline): SGHTA, FQGNSA. V gave up 1 base and J gave up 5 bases, with 12 bases separating them. The CDR3 is made up of 15 amino acids. The CDR3 sequence: CASSLVFGENNEQFF. The CDR3 bases are TGTGCCAGCAGCTTAGTATTCGGGGAGAACAATGAGCAGTTCTTC.

The V call is TRBV4-1, the J call TRBJ1-3, with D unclear. Germline values: CDR1 MGHRA, CDR2 YSYEKL. The CDR3 contains 15 residues. V gave up 0 bases and J gave up 4 bases, with 10 bases separating them. CDR3 sequence: CASSQDVTVGNTIYF. As DNA, the CDR3 is TGCGCCAGCAGCCAAGATGTCACAGTCGGAAACACCATATATTTT.

The rearrangement links TRBV19 to TRBJ2-7; TRBD2 agrees at 9 bases. This CDR3 spans 14 amino acids. CDR1 and CDR2 from the germline V gene are LNHDA and SQIVND (reference sequence). After removal of 5 bases from V and 3 bases from J, the junction contained 5 bases not matched to a gene. The CDR3 loop is CASSAGTSFYEQYF. The CDR3 bases are TGTGCCAGTAGTGCCGGGACTAGCTTCTACGAGCAGTACTTC.

The chain has TRBV6-5 and TRBJ1-1; 8 positions agree with TRBD1. The CDR3 is 15 amino acids. Germline lookup yields CDR1 MNHEY and CDR2 SVGAGI. V shed 6 bases and J 3 bases; nucleotides not matched to a gene: 9. The CDR3: CASRDIQGAHTEAFF. CDR3 bases: TGTGCCAGCAGAGACATCCAGGGGGCGCACACTGAAGCTTTCTTT.

This rearrangement joins TRBV9 to TRBJ1-4; D ambiguous. The CDR3 sequence is 14 residues long. V gave up 0 bases and J gave up 4 bases, with 7 bases separating them. Germline V gene lookup returns CDR1 SGDLS and CDR2 YYNGEE. CDR3 region: CASSVAAGNEKLFF. In nucleotides, the CDR3 is TGTGCCAGCAGCGTAGCGGCAGGTAATGAAAAACTGTTTTTT.

The count of this clone is one. The chain is built from TRBV4-1 and TRBJ2-3, with 13 nucleotides matching TRBD2. Germline lookup yields CDR1 MGHRA and CDR2 YSYEKL. The CDR3 has 20 amino acids. The junction had 9 bases not matched to a gene; V was cut back by 0 bases and J by 0 bases. The CDR3 here is CASSQDRGTSGTHSTDTQYF. CDR3 DNA: TGCGCCAGCAGCCAAGATAGGGGGACTAGCGGGACCCATAGCACAGATACGCAGTATTTT.

The rearrangement joins TRBV11-3 to TRBJ2-5; TRBD2 matches 13 bases. Germline assignment: CDR1 SGHNT and CDR2 YENEEA. Trimming removed 5 bases from V and 2 bases from J; junction bases left unmatched: 5. The CDR3 has 16 amino acids. The CDR3 DNA sequence: TGTGCCAGCAGCAACGGACTAGCGGGGGAACAAGAGACCCAGTACTTC. It specifies CASSNGLAGEQETQYF. Full variable domain (outside the CDR3, taken from reference TRBV11-3 and TRBJ2-5): EAGVVQSPRYKIIEKKQPVAFWCNPISGHNTLYWYLQNLGQGPELLIRYENEEAVDDSQLPKDRFSAERLKGVDSTLKIQPAELGDSAVYLCASSNGLAGEQETQYFGPGTRLLVL.

The CDR3 spells CASSPQGTGGSYTF. The CDR3 coding sequence is TGTGCCAGCAGCCCCCAGGGGACAGGGGGTAGCTACACCTTC. This chain joins TRBV3-1 (or the pseudogene TRBV3-2) and TRBJ1-2; 11 bases align to TRBD1. This CDR3 has 14 amino acids. CDR1 is LGHDT, CDR2 YNNKEL, per germline (reference sequence). The junction had 7 bases not matched to a gene; V was cut back by 4 bases and J by 9 bases.

V gene TRBV30 combines with J gene TRBJ2-3, with a weak D call TRBD2 (7 bases). Between the trimmed V and J ends, which lost 4 bases and 2 bases, there was a span of 13 bases. Germline CDR1 GTSNPN, CDR2 SVGIG (reference sequence). This CDR3 has 14 amino acids. CDR3 DNA sequence: TGTGCCTGGACAGAGGGGGGGCCCACAGATACGCAGTATTTT. Amino acids: CAWTEGGPTDTQYF.

V and J are TRBV9 and TRBJ1-2; TRBD1 matches 9 bases. Per germline, CDR1 SGDLS and CDR2 YYNGEE. This CDR3 contains 14 residues. J lost 7 bases, V lost 0 bases, and 4 bases had no gene match. The CDR3 sequence: CASSVEGQGIGYTF. CDR3 coding DNA: TGTGCCAGCAGCGTAGAGGGACAGGGAATTGGCTACACCTTC.

DNA of the CDR3: TGTGCCAGCTCACCAGGGGACAGCGATCAGCCCCAGCATTTT. This codes for CASSPGDSDQPQHF. The J gene is TRBJ1-5, the V gene TRBV18; 7 bases map to TRBD1. Germline trimming cut 2 bases from V and 5 bases from J; bases unmatched to any gene: 3. The V gene's germline CDR1 is KGHSH and CDR2 LQKENI. The CDR3 sequence is 14 residues long.

Note on this clone: The same CDR3 arises from other DNA sequences in this sample as well. The rearrangement uses TRBV5-1 and TRBJ2-2; D is perhaps TRBD1 (6 bases). The V gene's germline CDR1 is SGHRS and CDR2 YFSETQ. The CDR3 has 15 residues. V was cut by 0 bases and J by 4 bases, with 10 bases left in between. CDR3: CASSLGQGPTGELFF. The CDR3 DNA reads as TGCGCCAGCAGCTTGGGGCAGGGGCCCACCGGGGAGCTGTTTTTT. The full variable domain, its missing parts supplied by reference TRBV5-1 and TRBJ2-2, is KAGVTQTPRYLIKTRGQQVTLSCSPISGHRSVSWYQQTPGQGLQFLFEYFSETQRNKGNFPGRFSGRQFSNSRSEMNVSTLELGDSALYLCASSLGQGPTGELFFGEGSRLTVL.

This chain uses TRBV7-9 with TRBJ2-7; D ambiguous. The CDR3 runs 12 residues. The germline V and J ends were trimmed by 0 bases and 4 bases, with 4 bases remaining between them. CDR1 and CDR2 (germline): SEHNR, FQNEAQ (reference sequence). This CDR3 is CASSLARYEQYF. In DNA form, the CDR3 reads TGTGCCAGCAGCTTAGCGAGGTACGAGCAGTACTTC.

The chain has TRBV6-6 and TRBJ2-1; D may be TRBD1 (6 bases). V was clipped by 2 bases and J by 8 bases, with 13 bases between them. This CDR3 contains 14 residues. Germline V lookup: CDR1 MNHNY, CDR2 SVGAGI (reference sequence). In DNA, the CDR3 is TGTGCCAGCAGTTACCGACAGGTTGGCGATGAGCAGTTCTTC. Translating it yields CASSYRQVGDEQFF.

A note on this clone: One end of the junction does not line up with germline, which may come from a read error. The chain links TRBV10-3 to TRBJ2-7, with TRBD1 as a possible D gene (6 bases). This CDR3 contains 14 residues. The germline V gene has CDR1 ENHRY and CDR2 SYGVKD. Written as DNA, the CDR3 is TGTGCCATCAGTTCCCCGACAGGCTCCAACGAGCAGTACTTC. Translated, it gives CAISSPTGSNEQYF.

V gene TRBV29-1 combines with J gene TRBJ1-5; 7 positions match TRBD1. V dropped 6 bases and J dropped 6; count of bases not matched to a gene: 8. The CDR3 is made up of 13 amino acids. Looked up from germline, CDR1 is SQVTM and CDR2 is ANQGSEA. The CDR3 DNA reads TGCAGCGTCCGGGACAGTCAAACTCAGCCCCAGCATTTT. Encoded protein: CSVRDSQTQPQHF.

The V gene is TRBV14, the J gene TRBJ2-3; the match to TRBD1 covers 7 bases. Unmatched junction bases numbered 3, after V lost 4 bases and J lost 2 bases. CDR1 SGHDN and CDR2 FVKESK come from the germline V gene. The CDR3 is made up of 14 amino acids. CDR3 region: CASSRDRPTDTQYF. DNA of the CDR3: TGTGCCAGCAGCCGGGACAGACCCACAGATACGCAGTATTTT.

The rearrangement links TRBV5-1 to TRBJ1-1; D ambiguous. V shed 0 bases and J shed 1 base, with 7 bases lying between them. Germline V lookup: CDR1 SGHRS, CDR2 YFSETQ. The CDR3 totals 14 residues. CDR3 region: CASSLAVQNTEAFF. The CDR3, as DNA: TGCGCCAGCAGCTTGGCGGTCCAGAACACTGAAGCTTTCTTT.

CDR3 in DNA: TGTGCCAGCAACTTACGGGGTAGAAAACTGTTTTTT. It translates to CASNLRGRKLFF. The V and J genes are TRBV3-1 (or the pseudogene TRBV3-2) and TRBJ1-4; D remains ambiguous. Germline CDR1 is LGHDT and CDR2 is YNNKEL (reference sequence). The CDR3 extends over 12 amino acids. V was clipped by 7 bases and J by 10 bases, with 13 bases between them.

The chain uses TRBV6-6 and TRBJ2-7; tentative D call: TRBD2 (6 bases). This CDR3 is built from 14 residues. V shed 5 bases and J shed 7 bases, with 18 bases lying between them. Germline V gene lookup returns CDR1 MNHNY and CDR2 SVGAGI (reference sequence). The CDR3 sequence is CASSPPGLGGEQYF. CDR3 sequence (DNA): TGTGCCAGCAGTCCCCCTGGGCTGGGAGGAGAGCAGTACTTC.

The rearrangement joins TRBV7-9 to TRBJ1-5, with D unclear. Trimming shortened V by 1 base and J by 3 bases, and 10 bases separated the two germline ends. This CDR3 is built from 15 residues. The germline V gene has CDR1 SEHNR and CDR2 FQNEAQ (reference sequence). The CDR3 nucleotides read TGTGCCAGCAGCTTAGGTGTCTCAGACAATCAGCCCCAGCATTTT. Its translation is CASSLGVSDNQPQHF.

This chain uses TRBV5-1 with TRBJ1-2; a weak D match, TRBD1 (5 bases). Per germline, CDR1 SGHRS and CDR2 YFSETQ. The CDR3 covers 15 residues. The V end lost 0 bases, the J end lost 3 bases, and 12 bases lay between the germline ends. The CDR3 DNA sequence: TGCGCCAGCAGCTTGGAACCAGGGACTTACTATGGCTACACCTTC. This gives the protein CASSLEPGTYYGYTF.

This clone has a handful of counts. This rearrangement joins TRBV5-6 to TRBJ1-5; 9 positions match TRBD1. V shed 4 bases and J 7 bases; nucleotides not matched to a gene: 9. There are 15 residues in the CDR3. Germline V gene lookup returns CDR1 SGHDT and CDR2 YYEEEE. The CDR3, as DNA: TGTGCCAGCAGCCGCCGGGACAGGGTTGGACAGCCCCAGCATTTT. It translates to CASSRRDRVGQPQHF. Filled out from reference TRBV5-6 and TRBJ1-5, the complete variable domain reads DAGVTQSPTHLIKTRGQQVTLRCSPKSGHDTVSWYQQALGQGPQFIFQYYEEEERQRGNFPDRFSGHQFPNYSSELNVNALLLGDSALYLCASSRRDRVGQPQHFGDGTRLSIL.

The chain employs TRBV6-6 and TRBJ1-1; D perhaps matches TRBD1 (5 bases). CDR1 MNHNY and CDR2 SVGAGI come from the germline V gene (reference sequence). Trimming removed 6 bases from V and 7 bases from J, with 15 bases in between. The CDR3 is made up of 13 amino acids. The CDR3 DNA reads as TGTGCCAGCAGCCAAGCCCCCCAGGGTGAAGCTTTCTTT. Residues: CASSQAPQGEAFF.

V is TRBV3-1 (or the pseudogene TRBV3-2) and J is TRBJ2-7; D gene ambiguous. Trimming removed 1 base from V and 4 bases from J, with 14 bases in between. The germline CDR1 and CDR2 sequences are LGHDT and YNNKEL (reference sequence). This CDR3 comprises 15 residues. Written as DNA, the CDR3 is TGTGCCAGCAGCCAAGTTACTGAACCCGGGTACGAGCAGTACTTC. Protein: CASSQVTEPGYEQYF.

The V call is TRBV9, the J call TRBJ1-1; D is ambiguous. V lost 7 bases and J 6 bases, leaving 16 bases between the germline ends. This CDR3 is 13 amino acids long. The germline CDR1 and CDR2 sequences are SGDLS and YYNGEE. The CDR3 loop is CASGPTGEAEAFF. CDR3 DNA: TGTGCCAGCGGCCCCACCGGGGAAGCTGAAGCTTTCTTT.